The sample holds one count of the clone carrying this T cell receptor beta chain. CD45RO-negative, CCR7-positively selected cells formed the naive CD8 fraction, excluding terminally differentiated effector memory CD45RA+ cells. CDR1 and CDR2 from the germline V gene are SEHNR and FQNEAQ (reference sequence). V was cut by 5 bases and J by 5 bases, with 15 bases left in between. The CDR3 length is 14 residues. Across several immunoSEQ plates, the genomic DNA of each subset was split evenly. The authors' processing: Owing to the provision of junction-only sequences devoid of quality scores by immunoSEQ, filtering differed. Here immunoSEQ multiplex PCR was the method, and the copy in TCRdb shows in-frame clones only, minus some. V, J and clone size are taken as reported in that table, and D and trimming were inferred from the DNA itself. The table has roughly 550,000 clones, about 95% seen once; the top ten hold 0.11%.

This entry belongs to a study of shared clonotypes between healthy human individuals. Looking at the study overall: Per donor, CD8 memory used one plate, CD8 naive used two, CD4 memory used three and CD4 naive used three.

This receptor was identified in a woman aged 25 to 39 in good health. The chain carries TRBV7-9 and TRBJ1-1; D not certain. Sequencing used naive CD8+ T cells sorted from blood. The CDR3 loop reads CASSPTGGRTEAFF. The CDR3 DNA follows: TGTGCCAGCAGCCCGACCGGAGGGAGGACTGAAGCTTTCTTT.